This passage covers 3 T cell receptor beta chains from one sample sequenced in a study of blood T cells in healthy people across ages. The use of a sample-barcoded 5' primer and a J-beta primer mix characterized a second PCR of about 7 to 12 cycles. MiXCR, applied by TCRdb to the 5' RACE reads, yields one record per CDR3 protein. Of around 1,800,000 distinct CDR3 sequences listed, around 40% are singletons. Specimen: blood. All receptors derive from a human donor in good health.

The gene calls are TRBV7-9 and TRBJ1-4; D gene uncertain. Germline V lookup: CDR1 SEHNR, CDR2 FQNEAQ (reference sequence). Between the trimmed V and J ends, which lost 1 base and 7 bases, there was a span of 10 bases. This CDR3 is built from 14 residues. As DNA, the CDR3 is TGTGCCAGCAGCTTAGATATCTATCCTGAAAAACTGTTTTTT. This sequence encodes CASSLDIYPEKLFF.

This clonotype was detected only a few times. The genes are TRBV29-1 and TRBJ1-2, with D unresolved. The germline gives CDR1 SQVTM, CDR2 ANQGSEA. The germline V and J ends were trimmed by 3 bases and 8 bases, with 22 bases remaining between them. There are 15 residues in the CDR3. DNA of the CDR3: TGCAGCGTTGAGGCGCAGTGGCTATCCCTGGGGGGCTACACCTTC. It codes for CSVEAQWLSLGGYTF. The full variable domain, completed using reference TRBV29-1 and TRBJ1-2, is SAVISQKPSRDICQRGTSLTIQCQVDSQVTMMFWYRQQPGQSLTLIATANQGSEATYESGFVIDKFPISRPNLTFSTLTVSNMSPEDSSIYLCSVEAQWLSLGGYTFGSGTRLTVV.

This clonotype was seen only a few times. The chain uses TRBV7-6 and TRBJ2-7; D may be TRBD1 (5 bases). The V end was cut by 5 bases, the J end by 1 base, with 18 bases between. The CDR3 has 16 residues. Germline V gene data show CDR1 as SGHVS and CDR2 as FNYEAQ. As DNA, the CDR3 is TGTGCCAGCAGCCCCCACGTCGGGCAGGGTTCCTACGAGCAGTACTTC. Amino acid sequence: CASSPHVGQGSYEQYF. The full variable domain, with the rest looked up from reference TRBV7-6 and TRBJ2-7, is GAGVSQSPRYKVTKRGQDVALRCDPISGHVSLYWYRQALGQGPEFLTYFNYEAQQDKSGLPNDRFSAERPEGSISTLTIQRTEQRDSAMYRCASSPHVGQGSYEQYFGPGTRLTVT.